These T cell receptor beta chains were read from a single sample in a study of molecular identifiers for immune sequencing clone quantification. TCRdb analysed the PCR reads with MiXCR anew, one entry per CDR3 protein. The sample has about half a million distinct CDR3 sequences, about a quarter seen once. Sequenced material: naive CD8+ T cells from blood, with Jurkat cell RNA spiked in. Receptors were obtained from a human donor in good health. Some libraries in this study had Jurkat cell RNA spiked in. The CDR3 runs from the conserved cysteine through the conserved F or W. The D gene is left open where the match is weak. Clone size is given for some rows only: seen once, a few or many times, or a class if the clone is expanded.

v_gene	j_gene	d_gene	abundance	CDR3aa	CDR3nt
TRBV27	TRBJ1-5	NA	NA	CASSRSSDYQPQHF	TGTGCCAGCAGCCGATCTTCCGACTATCAGCCCCAGCATTTT
TRBV20-1	TRBJ1-1	NA	once	CRAPSPYVGTEAFF	TGCCGTGCCCCTTCCCCGTATGTAGGCACTGAAGCTTTCTTT
TRBV7-2	TRBJ2-7	NA	few	CASSFGAVSDEQYF	TGTGCCAGCAGCTTTGGGGCTGTCTCGGACGAGCAGTACTTC
TRBV30	TRBJ2-1	NA	many	CARSASSYNEQFF	TGTGCCCGCTCGGCTAGCTCCTACAATGAGCAGTTCTTC
TRBV6-5	TRBJ1-5	NA	NA	CASRAEGFNQPQHF	TGTGCCAGCAGAGCCGAGGGATTCAATCAGCCCCAGCATTTT
TRBV7-6	TRBJ2-3	TRBD2	many	CASSLARGGTDTQYF	TGTGCCAGCAGCTTAGCCCGGGGGGGCACAGATACGCAGTATTTT
TRBV2	TRBJ2-3	NA	many	CASSPDTQYF	TGTGCCAGCAGCCCAGATACGCAGTATTTT
TRBV19	TRBJ2-4	TRBD1	NA	CASNDRGENIQYF	TGTGCCAGTAACGACAGGGGCGAAAACATTCAGTACTTC
TRBV7-9	TRBJ1-1	NA	NA	CASRTDLGTEAFF	TGTGCCAGCAGGACGGACTTGGGCACTGAAGCTTTCTTT
TRBV7-2	TRBJ2-2	TRBD2	few	CASSFSWREETGELFF	TGTGCCAGCAGCTTCTCTTGGCGGGAGGAAACCGGGGAGCTGTTTTTT
TRBV7-2	TRBJ2-7	TRBD1	NA	CASRQRDSNTYEQYF	TGTGCCAGCCGCCAACGGGACAGCAACACCTACGAGCAGTACTTC
TRBV24-1	TRBJ2-2	NA	NA	CATSDRSSGYTGELFF	TGTGCCACCAGTGACAGGAGTAGCGGATACACCGGGGAGCTGTTTTTT
TRBV19	TRBJ2-1	NA	NA	CASTADARGNEQFF	TGTGCCAGTACCGCAGACGCTAGAGGCAATGAGCAGTTCTTC
TRBV30	TRBJ2-2	NA	NA	CARSQSTGELFF	TGTGCCCGGAGTCAGTCCACCGGGGAGCTGTTTTTT
TRBV4-2	TRBJ2-3	NA	many	CASSQDTAVTDTQYF	TGTGCCAGCAGCCAAGATACTGCAGTCACAGATACGCAGTATTTT
TRBV7-8	TRBJ1-5	NA	many	CASSLQGLQPQHF	TGTGCCAGCAGCTTGCAGGGGCTCCAGCCCCAGCATTTT
TRBV12-3/TRBV12-4	TRBJ2-4	NA	NA	CASSGREVLAKNIQYF	TGTGCCAGCAGTGGACGAGAGGTACTAGCCAAAAACATTCAGTACTTC
TRBV7-2	TRBJ2-1	NA	few	CASSPTGGQEQFF	TGTGCCAGCAGCCCCACCGGCGGGCAGGAGCAGTTCTTC
TRBV28	TRBJ2-7	NA	few	CASSLFRGGTYEQYF	TGTGCCAGCAGTTTATTCCGAGGGGGAACCTACGAGCAGTACTTC
TRBV4-2	TRBJ1-1	NA	NA	CASSLDRAVNTEAFF	TGTGCCAGCAGCCTAGATCGGGCCGTAAACACTGAAGCTTTCTTT
TRBV28	TRBJ2-7	TRBD1	NA	CASSLSGTDSHEQYF	TGTGCCAGCAGTTTATCGGGGACAGACTCCCACGAGCAGTACTTC
TRBV7-9	TRBJ2-1	NA	NA	CASSPPRPGDEQFF	TGTGCCAGCAGCCCCCCGAGGCCCGGGGATGAGCAGTTCTTC
TRBV7-2	TRBJ2-2	NA	few	CASSHYLNTGELFF	TGTGCCAGCAGCCACTATCTGAACACCGGGGAGCTGTTTTTT
TRBV20-1	TRBJ1-1	NA	NA	CSARYSLDPMNTEAFF	TGCAGTGCTAGATACAGCCTCGACCCCATGAACACTGAAGCTTTCTTT
TRBV6-5	TRBJ2-3	NA	few	CASRLPQTSTTLKTSTDTQYF	TGTGCCAGCAGGCTACCGCAAACTTCCACTACTTTAAAGACTAGCACAGATACGCAGTATTTT
TRBV20-1	TRBJ2-3	NA	many	CSATFRGTQYF	TGCAGTGCTACCTTTCGAGGTACGCAGTATTTT
TRBV12-3/TRBV12-4	TRBJ1-3	NA	NA	CASSSRQLSGNTIYF	TGTGCCAGCAGTTCCAGACAGCTCTCTGGAAACACCATATATTTT
TRBV4-3	TRBJ2-1	TRBD2	few	CASSQGLAGYNEQFF	TGCGCCAGCAGCCAGGGACTAGCGGGTTACAATGAGCAGTTCTTC
TRBV5-1	TRBJ2-7	NA	NA	CASSPGQEVYEQYF	TGCGCCAGCAGCCCGGGACAAGAGGTCTACGAGCAGTACTTC
TRBV2	TRBJ2-7	NA	NA	CASRATTNTLYEQYF	TGTGCCAGCAGAGCTACAACGAACACCCTCTACGAGCAGTACTTC
TRBV27	TRBJ2-3	NA	NA	CASSVYQGSTDTQYF	TGTGCCAGCAGCGTTTATCAGGGTAGCACAGATACGCAGTATTTT
TRBV4-3	TRBJ2-7	NA	few	CASSQENTWEQYF	TGCGCCAGCAGCCAAGAAAATACGTGGGAGCAGTACTTC
TRBV5-4	TRBJ2-7	TRBD1	many	CASSSGQEPYEQYF	TGTGCCAGCAGCTCGGGACAGGAGCCCTACGAGCAGTACTTC
TRBV15	TRBJ2-7	NA	once	CATSNFLGGNYEQYF	TGTGCCACCAGCAATTTTCTGGGGGGTAACTACGAGCAGTACTTC
TRBV7-9	TRBJ2-3	NA	many	CASSPELTDTQYF	TGTGCCAGCAGCCCCGAATTGACAGATACGCAGTATTTT
TRBV7-9	TRBJ1-1	NA	NA	CASSLALGRDIEAFF	TGTGCCAGCAGCTTAGCGCTAGGCAGGGATATTGAAGCTTTCTTT
TRBV29-1	TRBJ2-7	NA	many	CSVSGTAYEQYF	TGCAGCGTGAGCGGGACAGCCTACGAGCAGTACTTC
TRBV7-9	TRBJ1-4	NA	NA	CASSLVTRGREKLFF	TGTGCCAGCAGCTTAGTCACCCGGGGGCGTGAAAAACTGTTTTTT
TRBV9	TRBJ2-6	NA	NA	CASSLDGGSGANVLTF	TGTGCCAGCAGCCTCGACGGGGGCTCTGGGGCCAACGTCCTGACTTTC
TRBV19	TRBJ1-1	NA	few	CASSARRGLIEAFF	TGTGCCAGTAGTGCCCGTCGGGGCCTTATTGAAGCTTTCTTT
TRBV7-9	TRBJ2-1	TRBD1	few	CASGSRTGNLNEQFF	TGTGCCAGCGGCTCAAGGACAGGTAACCTCAATGAGCAGTTCTTC
TRBV6-4	TRBJ2-3	TRBD2	NA	CASKHGRAYTDTQYF	TGTGCCAGCAAGCACGGGAGGGCCTACACAGATACGCAGTATTTT
TRBV19	TRBJ1-3	NA	few	CATTIGTGSTIYF	TGTGCCACCACAATAGGCACTGGAAGCACCATATATTTT
TRBV20-1	TRBJ2-7	NA	NA	CSARDLSRARVVEQYF	TGCAGTGCTAGAGATCTCTCCCGGGCCCGGGTGGTCGAGCAGTACTTC
TRBV7-2	TRBJ2-7	TRBD1	few	CASSLGDSFYEQYF	TGTGCCAGCAGCTTGGGGGACAGCTTCTACGAGCAGTACTTC
TRBV9	TRBJ2-2	NA	NA	CAGSDRLTGELFF	TGTGCCGGCAGCGATAGACTGACCGGGGAGCTGTTTTTT
TRBV3-2	TRBJ1-1	NA	NA	CASSPRPGQDTEAFF	TGTGCCAGCAGCCCCCGACCCGGACAGGACACTGAAGCTTTCTTT
TRBV20-1	TRBJ2-7	TRBD2	many	CSVREVSYEQYF	TGCAGTGTACGGGAGGTGTCCTACGAGCAGTACTTC
TRBV9	TRBJ2-3	NA	NA	CASSVEWSDTQYF	TGTGCCAGCAGCGTAGAGTGGTCAGATACGCAGTATTTT
TRBV27	TRBJ2-1	TRBD2	few	CASSFLAGDYNEQFF	TGTGCCAGCAGTTTTTTAGCGGGGGACTACAATGAGCAGTTCTTC
TRBV9	TRBJ2-7	NA	many	CASSPGESYEQYF	TGTGCCAGCAGCCCCGGGGAATCCTACGAGCAGTACTTC
TRBV5-4	TRBJ2-3	NA	NA	CASSLLGGYADAQYF	TGTGCCAGCAGCCTGCTGGGGGGATATGCAGATGCGCAGTATTTT
TRBV7-9	TRBJ2-7	TRBD1	many	CASSSRDRGYEQYF	TGTGCCAGCAGTTCCCGGGACAGGGGATACGAGCAGTACTTC
TRBV4-3	TRBJ2-6	NA	many	CASSQVMEPGANVLTF	TGCGCCAGCAGCCAAGTCATGGAGCCGGGGGCCAACGTCCTGACTTTC
TRBV7-9	TRBJ2-1	TRBD2	NA	CASRKLAGGPKDEQFF	TGTGCCAGCAGAAAATTAGCGGGAGGGCCTAAGGATGAGCAGTTCTTC
TRBV14	TRBJ1-2	TRBD1	NA	CASSQGLGTGSYGYTF	TGTGCCAGCAGCCAAGGCTTAGGGACAGGGTCTTATGGCTACACCTTC
TRBV20-1	TRBJ2-5	TRBD2	few	CSARASGEYQETQYF	TGCAGTGCTAGGGCTAGCGGGGAGTACCAAGAGACCCAGTACTTC
TRBV19	TRBJ1-4	NA	few	CASTVGTAANEKLFF	TGTGCCAGTACCGTTGGGACGGCAGCTAATGAAAAACTGTTTTTT
TRBV6-2/TRBV6-3	TRBJ1-5	NA	many	CASSYVSSNQPQHF	TGTGCCAGCAGTTACGTCAGCAGCAATCAGCCCCAGCATTTT